This T cell receptor beta chain appears in the sequencing data of a study of CXCR3-negative and CXCR3-positive naive CD8 T cells. The study's findings and limits: Similar TRBV-TRBJ usage characterized naive CXCR3-negative and CXCR3-positive cells; memory cells differed. Naive subsets displayed similar surface CD5, and TCR strength was inferred from TRB CDR3 properties. CXCR3-positive naive cells had more hydrophobic TRB CDR3s than CXCR3-negative naive cells.

As for this clonotype: Its antigen is unknown.

Germline CDR1 WNHNN, CDR2 SYGVQD (reference sequence). The CDR3 sequence is 11 residues long. In preparing the TRB cDNA libraries, 5' RACE with UMI labels was used. One entry per CDR3 protein, without DNA, is what TCRdb gives after re-calling the 5' RACE reads. Seen in this sample are 6,000 to 7,000 distinct CDR3 sequences; the ten most common clones hold about 1.5%. This clonotype was sampled from a human donor in good health. Some clones in this sample may be carry-over from other donors' samples. Source material: naive CXCR3+ CD8+ T cells from blood. Subset defined: CD45RO-CCR7+CD27+CD95- naive CD8+ T cells expressing CXCR3 (TNR3+). The V call is TRBV10-1, the J call TRBJ1-6. The CDR3 reads CASPNNSPLHF.